The entry below gives a single TCR beta chain sequence along with its context. Repertoires were generated with immunoSEQ multiplex PCR, while TCRdb's copy carries only in-frame clones and drops some. The sample records fewer than 95,000 clones, 91% being singletons. This sample is drawn from a study of OX40 agonist ivuxolimab in advanced cancers. Trimming stripped 0 bases from V and 9 bases from J, with 11 bases between. The CDR3 length is 13 residues. Germline CDR1 is LNHDA and CDR2 is SQIVND (reference sequence). The origin of this receptor is an adult with an advanced solid tumor such as melanoma, head and neck, liver or kidney cancer. The chain employs TRBV19 and TRBJ1-1; D remains unclear. The specimen comprised CD4+ or CD8+ T cells sorted from blood, sampled in a trial of the OX40 agonist ivuxolimab. CDR3 DNA sequence: TGTGCCAGTAGTATAGATAACCACGGCCAAGCTTTCTTT. This codes for CASSIDNHGQAFF.